These 5 T cell receptor beta chains came from one sample sequenced in a study of T cell clonality in common variable immunodeficiency. The data were produced by immunoSEQ multiplex PCR, yet TCRdb's version contains in-frame clones alone and is incomplete. The sample has tens of thousands of clones, none seen only once. The sequenced sample consisted of peripheral blood mononuclear cells. These receptors came from a person aged 18-70 years in good health.

This clone was observed at least ten times. The CDR3 protein is CASSVIQGGEQYF. CDR3 DNA, as far as it was read: TGTGCCAGCAGCGTAATACAGGGGGGCGAG. The J gene is TRBJ2-7, the V gene TRBV5-6; 8 nucleotides line up with TRBD1. The sequence runs out 3 residues before the end of the CDR3; the remainder is reconstructed from the germline J gene. Trimming at V came to 4 bases and at J to 6 bases, leaving 6 bases not matched to a gene. CDR3 length: 13 amino acids. Germline CDR1 SGHDT, CDR2 YYEEEE.

In its sample, this clone was seen a few times. The read halts 3 residues ahead of the CDR3 end, with the missing end drawn from the germline J gene. The chain combines TRBV7-9 with TRBJ2-2; 7 bases line up with TRBD1. Germline-derived CDR1 and CDR2 are SEHNR and FQNEAQ (reference sequence). The ends lost 1 base at V and 3 bases at J; junction bases unmatched: 2. The CDR3 covers 15 residues. The part of the CDR3 DNA that was read is TGTGCCAGCAGCTTAGACAGGGGTGACACCGGGGAG. As protein: CASSLDRGDTGE. Given in full, the CDR3 is CASSLDRGDTGELFF.

At least ten counts were recorded for this clone. The read finishes 3 residues shy of the CDR3 end, and the germline J gene is used to complete it. The rearrangement links TRBV11-2 to TRBJ2-7; 10 nucleotides align to TRBD2. The length of the CDR3 is 14 residues. The trim removed 1 base at V and 6 bases at J, leaving 3 bases unmatched. Germline CDR1 is SGHAT and CDR2 is FQNNGV. The sequenced part of the CDR3 DNA is TGTGCCAGCAGCTTAGGACTAGCGGGCACCGAG. This encodes CASSLGLAGTE. The complete CDR3 protein is CASSLGLAGTEQYF. Combining the CDR3 with reference TRBV11-2 and TRBJ2-7 gives the whole variable domain EAGVAQSPRYKIIEKRQSVAFWCNPISGHATLYWYQQILGQGPKLLIQFQNNGVVDDSQLPKDRFSAERLKGVDSTLKIQPAKLEDSAVYLCASSLGLAGTEQYFGPGTRLTVT.

This clone has at least ten counts. The sequenced fragment ends 3 residues before the CDR3 boundary, so the rest is inferred from the germline J gene. The chain recombines TRBV6-2 or TRBV6-3 with TRBJ2-7; TRBD2 matches at 8 bases. This CDR3 has 15 residues. Trimming at V came to 3 bases and at J to 6 bases, leaving 10 bases not matched to a gene. Germline loops: CDR1 MNHEY, CDR2 SVGEGT. The CDR3: CASSYTPGTSAEQYF. The CDR3 bases that were read are TGTGCCAGCAGTTATACCCCCGGGACTAGTGCCGAG.

This clone was found many times. Read sequence stops 3 residues before the CDR3 end, and the germline J gene provides the missing end. The V gene is TRBV19, the J gene TRBJ1-1; tentative D call: TRBD1 (5 bases). This CDR3 has 16 amino acids. V dropped 1 base and J dropped 3 bases, with 15 bases sitting between them. Germline V gene lookup returns CDR1 LNHDA and CDR2 SQIVND (reference sequence). Incomplete CDR3 DNA: TGTGCCAGTAGTATAGTTGGGCGGGGACCGGACACTGAA. Amino acids: CASSIVGRGPDTE. The whole CDR3 sequence reads CASSIVGRGPDTEAFF.